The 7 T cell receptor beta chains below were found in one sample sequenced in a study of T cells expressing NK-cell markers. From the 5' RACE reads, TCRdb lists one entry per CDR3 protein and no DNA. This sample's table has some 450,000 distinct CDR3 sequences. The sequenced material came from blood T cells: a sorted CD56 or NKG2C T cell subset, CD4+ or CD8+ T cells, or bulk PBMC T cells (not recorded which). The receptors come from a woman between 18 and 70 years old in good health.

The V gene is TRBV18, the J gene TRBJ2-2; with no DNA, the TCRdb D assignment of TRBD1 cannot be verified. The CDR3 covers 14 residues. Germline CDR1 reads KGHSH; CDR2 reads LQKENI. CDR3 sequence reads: CASSPGQGVGELFF.

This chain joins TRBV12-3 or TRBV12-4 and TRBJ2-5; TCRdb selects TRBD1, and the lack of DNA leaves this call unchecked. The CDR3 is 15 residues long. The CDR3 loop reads CASSLGQGFGETQYF.

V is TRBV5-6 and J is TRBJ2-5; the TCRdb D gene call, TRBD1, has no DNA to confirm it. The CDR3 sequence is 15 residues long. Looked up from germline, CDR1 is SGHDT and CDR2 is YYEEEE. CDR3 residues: CASSLVGGHQETQYF.

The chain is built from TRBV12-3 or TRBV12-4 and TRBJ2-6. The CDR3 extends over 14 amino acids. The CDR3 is CASEQSAGANVLTF.

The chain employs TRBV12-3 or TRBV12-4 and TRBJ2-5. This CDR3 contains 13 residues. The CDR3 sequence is CASSRKPQETQYF.

The CDR3 protein is CASSLTGISSEQYF. The chain employs TRBV5-1 and TRBJ2-7; TCRdb outputs TRBD2, but without DNA this stays unchecked. Germline loops: CDR1 SGHRS, CDR2 YFSETQ. The CDR3 sequence is 14 residues long.

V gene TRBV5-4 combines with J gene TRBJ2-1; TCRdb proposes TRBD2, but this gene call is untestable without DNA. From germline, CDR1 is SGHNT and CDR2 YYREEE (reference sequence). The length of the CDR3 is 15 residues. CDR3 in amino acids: CASRATSAGYNEQFF.